What follows are 22 T cell receptor beta chains derived from one specimen sequenced in a study of vaccination effects on CD4 cells after COVID-19. Their antigens remain unidentified. After expansion with viral peptide pools in the ViraFEST assay, antigen-specific CD4+ T cells were sequenced. With 10 days of culture completed, CD4+ T cells were isolated. PCR confirmed that the person was infected with SARS-CoV-2 between March and December 2020. Produced via immunoSEQ multiplex PCR; TCRdb's table is partial and in-frame only. Found here are nearly 45,000 clones, approximately 70% of them singletons; the top ten hold more than 30%. Sequencing used CD4+ T cells from PBMCs cultured with a peptide pool, obtained before COVID-19 vaccination. The receptors stem from a human donor who had a prior SARS-CoV-2 infection.

The V gene is TRBV12-3 or TRBV12-4, the J gene TRBJ1-2; the D is unclear. Deletions cut 3 bases from V and 8 bases from J, with 10 bases between. CDR3 size: 12 residues. CDR3 nucleotides: TGTGCCAGCAGTTTGAGGTCTTGGGGCTACACCTTC. It is translated as CASSLRSWGYTF.

This clone was detected only once. J is TRBJ2-6 and V is TRBV5-1, with unresolved D. The V and J ends lost 3 bases and 0 bases respectively, with 7 bases between them. This CDR3 is built from 15 residues. Germline V gives CDR1 SGHRS, CDR2 YFSETQ. CDR3 residues: CASSSGNSGANVLTF. The DNA of the CDR3 is TGCGCCAGCAGCTCTGGAAACTCTGGGGCCAACGTCCTGACTTTC.

The rearrangement uses TRBV10-3 and TRBJ1-2; 10 bases are shared with TRBD1. The germline gives CDR1 ENHRY, CDR2 SYGVKD. V shed 9 bases and J 5 bases; nucleotides not matched to a gene: 9. This CDR3 has 14 amino acids. CDR3 bases: TGTGCCATGACTTCGACGGACAGGGGGTATGGCTACACCTTC. Its protein is CAMTSTDRGYGYTF.

The rearrangement joins TRBV24-1 to TRBJ2-1, with 8 nucleotides matching TRBD1. Germline V gives CDR1 KGHDR, CDR2 SFDVKD. This CDR3 comprises 20 residues. Trimming took 3 bases from V and 0 from J; bases not matched to a gene: 15. In DNA, the CDR3 is TGTGCCACCAGTGATATGGCAGGGGGCAAGCGTCTAGGCTCCTACAATGAGCAGTTCTTC. Translation gives CATSDMAGGKRLGSYNEQFF.

Regarding this clone: Other DNA sequences in the sample encode the same CDR3. CDR3 coding DNA: TGTGCCAGCAGTCTTACGTACGAGCAGTACTTC. It is translated as CASSLTYEQYF. This rearrangement joins TRBV2 to TRBJ2-7, with D hard to call. There are 11 residues in the CDR3. Per the germline V gene, CDR1 is SNHLY and CDR2 is FYNNEI. Trimming left V 5 bases short and J 4 bases short, with 6 bases between.

V gene TRBV3-1 (or the pseudogene TRBV3-2) combines with J gene TRBJ2-1; 12 nucleotides match TRBD2. Germline lookup yields CDR1 LGHDT and CDR2 YNNKEL (reference sequence). The length of the CDR3 is 16 residues. Trimming took 6 bases from V and 8 from J; bases not matched to a gene: 11. The CDR3 DNA reads as TGTGCCAGCAGAGCCACCCGGACTAGCGGGATCGATGAGCAGTTCTTC. Residues: CASRATRTSGIDEQFF.

In DNA form, the CDR3 reads TGTGCCAGCAGCGTAGAACTAGCGGGAGGGGGTCGCGAGCAGTTCTTC. Translating gives CASSVELAGGGREQFF. V is TRBV9 and J is TRBJ2-1; TRBD2 matches at 13 bases. This CDR3 is 16 amino acids long. The V segment lost 0 bases and the J segment 10 bases; nucleotides outside the gene matches: 7. Germline loops: CDR1 SGDLS, CDR2 YYNGEE.

This clone has only one observation. The V and J genes are TRBV11-3 and TRBJ2-5; D ambiguous. Per the germline V gene, CDR1 is SGHNT and CDR2 is YENEEA. Trimming shortened V by 1 base and J by 1 base, and 10 bases separated the two germline ends. The CDR3 is 15 amino acids. Here the CDR3 DNA reads TGTGCCAGCAGCTTAGGCCGGTCGTTCCAAGAGACCCAGTACTTC. Residues: CASSLGRSFQETQYF.

This clone was observed a few times. V usage is TRBV2 and J usage is TRBJ2-3; D is possibly TRBD1 or TRBD2 (6 bases each). Trimming left V 6 bases short and J 6 bases short, with 13 bases between. CDR1 and CDR2 from the germline V gene are SNHLY and FYNNEI. The CDR3 totals 13 residues. CDR3 sequence: CASSPQGRDTQYF. The CDR3 DNA follows: TGTGCCAGCAGCCCTCAGGGGAGGGATACGCAGTATTTT.

This chain connects TRBV30 to TRBJ2-2; 8 bases map to TRBD2. This CDR3 comprises 15 residues. V trimming: 3 bases; J trimming: 10 bases; junction bases outside the gene matches: 13. Germline CDR1 reads GTSNPN; CDR2 reads SVGIG (reference sequence). In nucleotides, the CDR3 is TGTGCCTGGAGGGCATCGGGGACTAGGGGCGTGGAGCTGTTTTTT. This codes for CAWRASGTRGVELFF.

A single count supports this clone. This sequence joins TRBV6-5 and TRBJ2-1; 11 positions agree with TRBD1. This CDR3 region has 15 residues. Trimming at V came to 6 bases and at J to 3 bases, leaving 4 bases not matched to a gene. Looked up from germline, CDR1 is MNHEY and CDR2 is SVGAGI. The CDR3 nucleotides read TGTGCCAGCAGATCCGGGACAGGGGGCTACAATGAGCAGTTCTTC. It yields the protein CASRSGTGGYNEQFF.

The chain combines TRBV4-2 with TRBJ2-7; 16 bases align to TRBD2. With 0 bases clipped from V and 3 bases from J, the junction kept 11 bases outside the gene matches. This CDR3 spans 20 amino acids. Germline V CDR1 and CDR2: LGHNA, YNFKEQ. Written as DNA, the CDR3 is TGTGCCAGCAGCCAAGATCTGGGACTAGCGGGAGGGCCGGGGGGCTACGAGCAGTACTTC. This sequence encodes CASSQDLGLAGGPGGYEQYF.

This rearrangement joins TRBV3-1 (or the pseudogene TRBV3-2) to TRBJ1-1; 7 nucleotides agree with TRBD1. This CDR3 region has 15 residues. Germline CDR1 and CDR2: LGHDT and YNNKEL (reference sequence). The V and J ends lost 4 bases and 0 bases, in that order; junction bases with no gene match: 5. The DNA of the CDR3 is TGTGCCAGCAGCCTCTCGGACAGGATGAACACTGAAGCTTTCTTT. This translates into CASSLSDRMNTEAFF.

V usage is TRBV11-2 and J usage is TRBJ2-7; possible D gene TRBD1, 6 bases. The CDR3 totals 16 residues. Per germline, CDR1 SGHAT and CDR2 FQNNGV. Deletions cut 6 bases from V and 3 bases from J, with 21 bases between. CDR3 sequence (DNA): TGTGCCAGCAGAACTCTGCCAGGGGCCCTCGACTACGAGCAGTACTTC. Translated: CASRTLPGALDYEQYF.

This chain links TRBV19 with TRBJ1-5; D unclear. Trimming removed 8 bases at V and 3 bases at J, with 11 bases between. The CDR3 runs 13 residues. The V gene's germline CDR1 is LNHDA and CDR2 SQIVND (reference sequence). This CDR3 reads CASHSSLNQPQHF. The CDR3 bases are TGTGCCAGTCACAGTTCGCTCAATCAGCCCCAGCATTTT.

The gene calls are TRBV2 and TRBJ2-3; TRBD1 is a possible D gene (6 bases). V shed 7 bases and J shed 0 bases, with 14 bases lying between them. The CDR3 has 15 residues. The germline gives CDR1 SNHLY, CDR2 FYNNEI. In nucleotides, the CDR3 is TGTGCCAGCACCAGGGACATCTCTAGCACAGATACGCAGTATTTT. Translation: CASTRDISSTDTQYF.

J is TRBJ2-2 and V is TRBV15; 8 bases map to TRBD2. The germline CDR1 and CDR2 sequences are LNHNV and YYDKDF (reference sequence). The CDR3 consists of 17 residues. Losses at the gene ends were 3 bases for V and 6 bases for J; bases not matched to a gene: 12. The CDR3 reads CATSRGLAGSGAGELFF. The CDR3 DNA follows: TGTGCCACCAGCAGGGGATTAGCGGGGTCAGGCGCCGGGGAGCTGTTTTTT.

V gene TRBV6-5 combines with J gene TRBJ1-1; possible D gene TRBD1, 6 bases. The V end was cut by 4 bases, the J end by 1 base, with 10 bases between. The CDR3 sequence is 14 residues long. Germline lookup yields CDR1 MNHEY and CDR2 SVGAGI. CDR3 in DNA: TGTGCCAGCAGTTCAATCAGGGGGAACACTGAAGCTTTCTTT. Translated: CASSSIRGNTEAFF.

The chain links TRBV11-2 to TRBJ1-1; D is unclear. This CDR3 spans 17 amino acids. Germline V gene sequence: CDR1 SGHAT, CDR2 FQNNGV. V was pared by 6 bases and J by 1 base, with 21 bases between. The DNA for the CDR3 is TGTGCCAGCAGACTCCCCGCCCGTTGGGGTAGGAACACTGAAGCTTTCTTT. The encoded protein is CASRLPARWGRNTEAFF. Based on the CDR3 plus reference TRBV11-2 and TRBJ1-1, the full variable domain is EAGVAQSPRYKIIEKRQSVAFWCNPISGHATLYWYQQILGQGPKLLIQFQNNGVVDDSQLPKDRFSAERLKGVDSTLKIQPAKLEDSAVYLCASRLPARWGRNTEAFFGQGTRLTVV.

CDR3 coding DNA: TGCGCCAGCAGCTCTGAGAGGGGGTTCCTGGGCGAGCAGTACTTC. It specifies CASSSERGFLGEQYF. The chain joins TRBV5-1 to TRBJ2-7; the D gene is possibly TRBD1 (6 bases). Germline V lookup: CDR1 SGHRS, CDR2 YFSETQ. V gave up 3 bases and J gave up 6 bases, with 19 bases separating them. The CDR3 totals 15 residues.

This rearrangement joins TRBV6-5 to TRBJ2-3; D might be TRBD2 (6 bases). Germline values: CDR1 MNHEY, CDR2 SVGAGI. V shed 6 bases and J shed 2 bases, with 12 bases lying between them. The CDR3 spans 14 residues. In DNA, the CDR3 is TGTGCCAGCAGGCTAGCGATTAACACAGATACGCAGTATTTT. The encoded protein is CASRLAINTDTQYF.

The rearrangement links TRBV7-2 to TRBJ2-7; no reliable D call. Germline V gene lookup returns CDR1 SGHTA and CDR2 FQGNSA. The CDR3 covers 13 residues. With 5 bases removed from V and 4 bases from J, the gap between germline ends came to 12 bases. CDR3 residues: CASSLPRLYEQYF. Here the CDR3 DNA reads TGTGCCAGCAGCCTTCCAAGGCTGTACGAGCAGTACTTC.